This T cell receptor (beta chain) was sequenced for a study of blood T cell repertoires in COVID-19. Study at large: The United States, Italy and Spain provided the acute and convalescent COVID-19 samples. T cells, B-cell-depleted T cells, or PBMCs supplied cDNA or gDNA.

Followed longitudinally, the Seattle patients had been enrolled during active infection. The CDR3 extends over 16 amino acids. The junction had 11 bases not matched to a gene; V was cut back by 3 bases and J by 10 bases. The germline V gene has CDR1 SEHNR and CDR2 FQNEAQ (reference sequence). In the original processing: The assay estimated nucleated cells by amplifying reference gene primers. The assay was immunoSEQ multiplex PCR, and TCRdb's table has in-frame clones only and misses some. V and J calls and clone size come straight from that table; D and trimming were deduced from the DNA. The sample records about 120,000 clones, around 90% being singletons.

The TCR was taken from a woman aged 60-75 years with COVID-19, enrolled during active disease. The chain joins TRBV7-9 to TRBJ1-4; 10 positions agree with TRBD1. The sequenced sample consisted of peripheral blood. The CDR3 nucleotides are TGTGCCAGCAGCTTCGGTGGGACAGGGGATGGAGGAAAACTGTTTTTT. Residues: CASSFGGTGDGGKLFF.